The next 9 T cell receptor beta chains were all read from a single sample in a study of blood T cell repertoires in COVID-19. The table came from immunoSEQ multiplex PCR; TCRdb's copy has only in-frame clones and leaves some out. The sample has around 60,000 clones, about 74% seen once; the top ten hold roughly 27%. Sequenced input: peripheral blood. The receptors were sampled from a woman aged 80 or over with acute or convalescent COVID-19.

This clone was observed many times. This chain connects TRBV11-3 to TRBJ2-1, with D maybe TRBD1 (5 bases). CDR1 is SGHNT, CDR2 YENEEA, per germline. Trimming took 1 base from V and 1 from J, leaving 14 bases between them. This CDR3 has 17 residues. The CDR3 DNA follows: TGTGCCAGCAGCTTAGGGTCGCCGGCAGGGTCCTACAATGAGCAGTTCTTC. Encoded protein: CASSLGSPAGSYNEQFF.

This chain links TRBV4-2 with TRBJ1-1; no definite D call. The V gene lost 1 base and the J gene lost 5 bases, with 5 bases spanning the gap. The V gene's germline CDR1 is LGHNA and CDR2 YNFKEQ. This CDR3 has 12 amino acids. The CDR3 loop reads CASSQVLTEAFF. The CDR3 DNA is TGTGCCAGCAGCCAAGTATTAACTGAAGCTTTCTTT.

V and J are TRBV7-2 and TRBJ2-1; 11 bases are shared with TRBD2. J lost 15 bases, V lost 2 bases, and 15 bases had no gene match. Germline CDR1 reads SGHTA; CDR2 reads FQGNSA. The CDR3 covers 16 residues. The CDR3 DNA sequence: TGTGCCAGCAGCTTACGACTAGCGGGAACTCCTTCTGATTGGTTCTTC. Translation gives CASSLRLAGTPSDWFF. Drawing the rest from reference TRBV7-2 and TRBJ2-1, the complete variable domain is GAGVSQSPSNKVTEKGKDVELRCDPISGHTALYWYRQSLGQGLEFLIYFQGNSAPDKSGLPSDRFSAERTGGSVSTLTIQRTQQEDSAVYLCASSLRLAGTPSDWFFGPGTRLTVL.

The V call is TRBV11-2, the J call TRBJ2-2; D might be TRBD2 (7 bases). Between the trimmed V and J ends, which lost 3 bases and 2 bases, there was a span of 19 bases. CDR3 length: 18 amino acids. The germline gives CDR1 SGHAT, CDR2 FQNNGV. The CDR3 nucleotides read TGTGCCAGCAGCTTTGACTTAAAGGGGGGGGTAAACACCGGGGAGCTGTTTTTT. This sequence encodes CASSFDLKGGVNTGELFF.

The rearrangement uses TRBV7-2 and TRBJ2-2; TRBD1 matches at 7 bases. The CDR3 runs 16 residues. V gave up 7 bases and J gave up 1 base; unmatched junction bases: 9. Germline assignment: CDR1 SGHTA and CDR2 FQGNSA. For the CDR3, the DNA is TGTGCCAGCAACCCTTTGGCAGGGGGGAACACCGGGGAGCTGTTTTTT. This encodes CASNPLAGGNTGELFF.

The chain carries TRBV20-1 and TRBJ2-5, with D uncertain. Germline V lookup: CDR1 DFQATT, CDR2 SNEGSKA (reference sequence). The V gene lost 3 bases and the J gene lost 4 bases, with 12 bases spanning the gap. The CDR3 covers 13 residues. Here the CDR3 reads CSASSGARETQYF. The CDR3 nucleotides read TGCAGTGCTAGTTCTGGAGCCAGAGAGACCCAGTACTTC.

This rearrangement joins TRBV19 to TRBJ1-5; 9 bases fit TRBD1. J was trimmed by 1 base and V by 6 bases; bases with no gene match: 4. The CDR3 covers 15 residues. In germline, CDR1 is LNHDA, CDR2 SQIVND (reference sequence). CDR3 sequence (DNA): TGTGCCAGTAGGGACAGGGGTGGGAGCAATCAGCCCCAGCATTTT. Protein sequence: CASRDRGGSNQPQHF.

The chain links TRBV4-2 to TRBJ2-1; 12 bases agree with TRBD2. From germline, CDR1 is LGHNA and CDR2 YNFKEQ. Trimming cost V 5 bases and J 7 bases; bases outside gene matches: 3. The CDR3 sequence is 14 residues long. CDR3 in amino acids: CASSVTSGRNEQFF. The CDR3 nucleotides read TGTGCCAGCAGCGTTACTAGCGGGAGGAATGAGCAGTTCTTC.

The chain joins TRBV6-6 to TRBJ1-5, with 8 bases aligning to TRBD1. The CDR3 runs to 14 residues. The germline gives CDR1 MNHNY, CDR2 SVGAGI (reference sequence). The V and J ends lost 2 bases and 6 bases, in that order; junction bases with no gene match: 3. The CDR3 DNA reads TGTGCCAGCAGTTACGGACAGGGTGGTCAGCCCCAGCATTTT. As protein: CASSYGQGGQPQHF.